This T cell receptor (beta chain) was sequenced during a study of blood T cell repertoires in COVID-19. At the level of the study: Whether acute or convalescent, the COVID-19 samples came from the United States, Italy and Spain. Sources were T cells, B-cell-depleted T cells, or PBMCs; the material itself was cDNA or gDNA.

Authors' analysis steps: Reference gene primer amplification gave estimated nucleated cell counts. Libraries were prepared by immunoSEQ multiplex PCR; TCRdb keeps only in-frame clonotypes and omits some of them. The V and J calls and clone size are taken from that table; D and trimming were inferred from the DNA. The table has 180,000 or so clones, around 86% seen once. Germline V lookup: CDR1 SGHTA, CDR2 FQGTGA. Trimming took 3 bases from V and 0 from J, leaving 7 bases between them. This CDR3 spans 14 amino acids. This TCR was sampled from a man aged 18 to 29 with acute or convalescent COVID-19. The sequencing input was peripheral blood. The genes are TRBV7-3 and TRBJ2-3; D remains unclear. The CDR3 DNA reads TGTGCCAGCAGCTTGGCCACAAGCACAGATACGCAGTATTTT. Encoded protein: CASSLATSTDTQYF.